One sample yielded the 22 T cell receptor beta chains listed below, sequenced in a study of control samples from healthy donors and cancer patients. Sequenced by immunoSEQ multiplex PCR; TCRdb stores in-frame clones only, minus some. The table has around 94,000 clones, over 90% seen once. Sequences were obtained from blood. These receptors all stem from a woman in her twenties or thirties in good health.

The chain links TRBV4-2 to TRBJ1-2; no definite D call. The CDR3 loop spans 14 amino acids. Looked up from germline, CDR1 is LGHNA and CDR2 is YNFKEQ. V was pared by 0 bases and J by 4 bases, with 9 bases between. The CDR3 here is CASSQDSKVYGYTF. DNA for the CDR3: TGTGCCAGCAGCCAAGATAGTAAGGTCTATGGCTACACCTTC.

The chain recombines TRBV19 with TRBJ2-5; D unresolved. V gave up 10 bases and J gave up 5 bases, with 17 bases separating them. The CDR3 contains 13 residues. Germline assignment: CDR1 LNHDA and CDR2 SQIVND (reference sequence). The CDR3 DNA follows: TGTGCCAACAGAGGATCGGGTTGGGAGACCCAGTACTTC. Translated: CANRGSGWETQYF.

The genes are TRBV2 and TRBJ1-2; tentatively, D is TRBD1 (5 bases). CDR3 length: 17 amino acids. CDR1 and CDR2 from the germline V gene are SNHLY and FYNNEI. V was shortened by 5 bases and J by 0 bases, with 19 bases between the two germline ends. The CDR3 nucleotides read TGTGCCAGCAGTTTGGGACGTATTACAAAAGCTAACTATGGCTACACCTTC. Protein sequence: CASSLGRITKANYGYTF.

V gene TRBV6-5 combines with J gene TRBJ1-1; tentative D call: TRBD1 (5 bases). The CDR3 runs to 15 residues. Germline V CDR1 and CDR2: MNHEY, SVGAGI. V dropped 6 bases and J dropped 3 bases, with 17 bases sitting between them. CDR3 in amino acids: CASRTAGWGYTEAFF. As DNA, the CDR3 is TGTGCCAGCAGGACAGCAGGGTGGGGGTACACTGAAGCTTTCTTT.

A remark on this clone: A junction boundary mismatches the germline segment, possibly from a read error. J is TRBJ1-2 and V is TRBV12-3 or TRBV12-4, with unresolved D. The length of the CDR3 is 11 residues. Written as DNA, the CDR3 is TGTGCCAGCAGTTTATCAGGCAGCCGCTCCTTC. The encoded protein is CASSLSGSRSF.

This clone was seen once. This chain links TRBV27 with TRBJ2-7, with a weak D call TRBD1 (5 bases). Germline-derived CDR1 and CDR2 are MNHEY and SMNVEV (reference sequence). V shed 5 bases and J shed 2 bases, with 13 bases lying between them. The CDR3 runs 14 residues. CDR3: CASSVTPGPYEQYF. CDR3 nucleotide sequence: TGTGCCAGCAGTGTAACCCCAGGGCCCTACGAGCAGTACTTC.

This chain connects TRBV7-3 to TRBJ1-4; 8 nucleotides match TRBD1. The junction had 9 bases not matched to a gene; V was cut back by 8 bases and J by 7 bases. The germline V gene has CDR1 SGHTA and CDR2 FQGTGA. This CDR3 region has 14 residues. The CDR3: CASPGQVESEKLFF. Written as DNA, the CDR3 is TGTGCCAGCCCGGGACAGGTGGAAAGTGAAAAACTGTTTTTT.

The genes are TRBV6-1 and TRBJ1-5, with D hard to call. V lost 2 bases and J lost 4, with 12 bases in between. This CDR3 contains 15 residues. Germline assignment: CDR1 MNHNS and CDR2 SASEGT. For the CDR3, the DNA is TGTGCCAGCAGTGAAACAAGGCGACTTAATCAGCCCCAGCATTTT. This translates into CASSETRRLNQPQHF.

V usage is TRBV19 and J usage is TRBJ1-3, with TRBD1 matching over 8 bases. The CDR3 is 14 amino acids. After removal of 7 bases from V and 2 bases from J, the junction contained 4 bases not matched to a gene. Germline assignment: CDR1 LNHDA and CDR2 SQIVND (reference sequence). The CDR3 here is CASTTGQAGNTIYF. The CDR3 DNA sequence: TGTGCCAGTACCACGGGACAGGCTGGAAACACCATATATTTT.

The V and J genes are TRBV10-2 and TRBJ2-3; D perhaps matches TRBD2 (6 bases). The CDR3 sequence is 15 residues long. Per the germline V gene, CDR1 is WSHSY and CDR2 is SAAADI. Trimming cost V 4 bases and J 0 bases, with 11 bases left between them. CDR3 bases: TGCGCCAGCAGTGGCGCGGGACGCAGCACAGATACGCAGTATTTT. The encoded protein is CASSGAGRSTDTQYF.

Here the CDR3 reads CASSLGGVGQYF. CDR3 in DNA: TGTGCCAGCAGCTTAGGGGGGGTCGGGCAGTACTTC. The V call is TRBV7-9, the J call TRBJ2-7, with D tentatively TRBD2 (6 bases). The V and J ends lost 1 base and 9 bases respectively, with 10 bases between them. The CDR3 is made up of 12 amino acids. Germline assignment: CDR1 SEHNR and CDR2 FQNEAQ (reference sequence).

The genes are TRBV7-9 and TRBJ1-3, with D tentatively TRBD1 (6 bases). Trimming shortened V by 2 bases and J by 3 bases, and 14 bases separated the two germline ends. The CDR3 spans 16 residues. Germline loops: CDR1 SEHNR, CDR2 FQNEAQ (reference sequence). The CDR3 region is CASSLFRGAYGNTIYF. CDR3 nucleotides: TGTGCCAGCAGCTTATTCCGGGGGGCCTATGGAAACACCATATATTTT.

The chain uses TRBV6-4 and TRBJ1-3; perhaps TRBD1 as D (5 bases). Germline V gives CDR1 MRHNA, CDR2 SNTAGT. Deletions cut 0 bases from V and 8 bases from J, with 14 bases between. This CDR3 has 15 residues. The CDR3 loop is CASSDSFWGKDTIYF. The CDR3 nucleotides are TGTGCCAGCAGTGACTCGTTCTGGGGGAAGGACACCATATATTTT.

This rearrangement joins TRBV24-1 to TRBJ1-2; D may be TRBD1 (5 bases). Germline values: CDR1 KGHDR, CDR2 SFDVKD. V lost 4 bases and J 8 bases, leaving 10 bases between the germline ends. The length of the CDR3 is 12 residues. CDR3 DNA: TGTGCCACCAGTGACCCAGGGATGGGCTACACCTTC. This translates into CATSDPGMGYTF.

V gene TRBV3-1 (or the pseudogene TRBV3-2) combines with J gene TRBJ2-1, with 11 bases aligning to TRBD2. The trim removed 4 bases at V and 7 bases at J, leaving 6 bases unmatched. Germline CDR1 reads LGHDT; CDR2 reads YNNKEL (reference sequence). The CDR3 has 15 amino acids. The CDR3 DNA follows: TGTGCCAGCAGCCTAATAGCGGGGGGGCCAAATGAGCAGTTCTTC. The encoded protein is CASSLIAGGPNEQFF.

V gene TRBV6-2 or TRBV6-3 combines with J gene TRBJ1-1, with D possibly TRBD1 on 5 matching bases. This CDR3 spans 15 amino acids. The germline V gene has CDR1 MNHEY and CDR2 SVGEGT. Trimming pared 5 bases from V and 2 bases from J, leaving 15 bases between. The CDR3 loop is CASSAVYGGNTEAFF. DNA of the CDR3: TGTGCCAGCAGTGCAGTCTATGGGGGAAACACTGAAGCTTTCTTT.

The CDR3 region has the DNA TGTGCCAGCAGCTTAAGGGACGGATATTCACCCCTCCACTTT. Translation: CASSLRDGYSPLHF. The V gene is TRBV7-9, the J gene TRBJ1-6; tentative D call: TRBD1 (5 bases). The CDR3 has 14 amino acids. V gave up 2 bases and J gave up 8 bases, with 10 bases separating them. CDR1 is SEHNR and CDR2 is FQNEAQ in the germline V gene (reference sequence).

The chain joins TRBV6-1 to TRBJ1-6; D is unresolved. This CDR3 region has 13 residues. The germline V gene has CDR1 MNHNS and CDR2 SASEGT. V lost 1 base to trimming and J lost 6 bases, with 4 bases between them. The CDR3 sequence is CASSEESNSPLHF. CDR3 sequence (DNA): TGTGCCAGCAGTGAAGAAAGTAATTCACCCCTCCACTTT.

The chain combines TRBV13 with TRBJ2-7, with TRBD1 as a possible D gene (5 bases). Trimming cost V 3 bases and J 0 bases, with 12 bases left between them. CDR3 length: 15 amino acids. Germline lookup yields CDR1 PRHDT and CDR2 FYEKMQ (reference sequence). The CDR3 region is CASSLGPMISYEQYF. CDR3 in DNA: TGTGCCAGCAGCTTGGGGCCGATGATCTCCTACGAGCAGTACTTC.

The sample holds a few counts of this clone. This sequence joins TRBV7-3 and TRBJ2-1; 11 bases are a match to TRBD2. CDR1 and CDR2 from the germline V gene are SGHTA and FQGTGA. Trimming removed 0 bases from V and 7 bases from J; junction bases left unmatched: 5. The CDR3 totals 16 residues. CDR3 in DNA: TGTGCCAGCAGCTTAACTCAGACTAGCGGGAATAATGAGCAGTTCTTC. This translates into CASSLTQTSGNNEQFF.

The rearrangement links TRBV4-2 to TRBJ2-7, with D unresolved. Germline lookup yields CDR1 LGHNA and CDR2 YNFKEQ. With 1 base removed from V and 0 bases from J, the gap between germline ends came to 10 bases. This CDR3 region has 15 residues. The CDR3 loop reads CASSQGDTYSYEQYF. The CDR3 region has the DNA TGTGCCAGCAGCCAAGGAGACACTTACTCCTACGAGCAGTACTTC.

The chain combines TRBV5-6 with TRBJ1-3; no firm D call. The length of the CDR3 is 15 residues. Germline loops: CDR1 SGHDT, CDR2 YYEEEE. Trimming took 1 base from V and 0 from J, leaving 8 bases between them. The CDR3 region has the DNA TGTGCCAGCAGCTTGATCTCGCACTCTGGAAACACCATATATTTT. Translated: CASSLISHSGNTIYF.